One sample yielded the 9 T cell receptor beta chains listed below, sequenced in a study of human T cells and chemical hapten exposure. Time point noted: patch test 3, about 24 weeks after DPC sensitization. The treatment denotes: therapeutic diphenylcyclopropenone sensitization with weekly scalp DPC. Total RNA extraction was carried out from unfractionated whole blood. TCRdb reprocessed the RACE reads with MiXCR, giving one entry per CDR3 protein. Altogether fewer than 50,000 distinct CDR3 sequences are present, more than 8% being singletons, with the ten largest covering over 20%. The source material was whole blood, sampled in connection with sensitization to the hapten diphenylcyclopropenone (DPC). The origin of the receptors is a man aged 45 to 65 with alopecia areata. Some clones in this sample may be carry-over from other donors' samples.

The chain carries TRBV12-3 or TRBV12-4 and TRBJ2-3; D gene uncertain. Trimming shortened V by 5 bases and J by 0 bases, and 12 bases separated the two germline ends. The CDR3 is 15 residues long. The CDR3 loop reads CASSPVQISTDTQYF. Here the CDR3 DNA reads TGTGCCAGCAGTCCCGTACAGATAAGCACAGATACGCAGTATTTT.

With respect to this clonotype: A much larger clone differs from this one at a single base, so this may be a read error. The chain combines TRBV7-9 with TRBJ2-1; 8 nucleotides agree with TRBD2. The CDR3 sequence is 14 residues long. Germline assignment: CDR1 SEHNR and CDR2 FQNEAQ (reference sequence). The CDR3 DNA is TGTGTCAGCAGCTTAGCGCCTAGCGGGAATGAGCAGTTCTTC. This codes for CVSSLAPSGNEQFF. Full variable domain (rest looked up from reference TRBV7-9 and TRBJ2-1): DTGVSQNPRHKITKRGQNVTFRCDPISEHNRLYWYRQTLGQGPEFLTYFQNEAQLEKSRLLSDRFSAERPKGSFSTLEIQRTEQGDSAMYLCVSSLAPSGNEQFFGPGTRLTVL.

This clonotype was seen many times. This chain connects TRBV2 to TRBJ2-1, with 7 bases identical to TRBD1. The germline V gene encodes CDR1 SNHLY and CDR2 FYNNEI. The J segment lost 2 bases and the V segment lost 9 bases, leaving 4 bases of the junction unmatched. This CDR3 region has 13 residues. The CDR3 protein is CASIQGTYNEQFF. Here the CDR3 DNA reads TGTGCCAGTATACAGGGGACCTACAATGAGCAGTTCTTC.

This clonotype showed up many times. The CDR3 region is CAISAAGGPHEQYF. As DNA, the CDR3 is TGTGCCATCAGTGCAGCGGGAGGGCCCCACGAGCAGTACTTC. The V and J genes are TRBV10-3 and TRBJ2-7, with TRBD2 identical over 10 bases. Germline lookup yields CDR1 ENHRY and CDR2 SYGVKD. Trimming cost V 4 bases and J 5 bases; bases outside gene matches: 5. The CDR3 length is 14 residues.

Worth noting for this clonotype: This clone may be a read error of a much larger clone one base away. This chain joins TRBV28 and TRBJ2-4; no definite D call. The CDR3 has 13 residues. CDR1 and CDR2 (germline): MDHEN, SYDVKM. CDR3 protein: CVSSLPDKNIQYF. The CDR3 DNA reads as TGTGTCAGCAGTTTACCAGACAAAAACATTCAGTACTTC.

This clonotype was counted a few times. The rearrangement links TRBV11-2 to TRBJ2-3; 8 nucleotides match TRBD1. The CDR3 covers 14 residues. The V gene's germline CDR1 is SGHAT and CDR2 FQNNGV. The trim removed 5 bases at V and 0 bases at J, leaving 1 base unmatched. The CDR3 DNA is TGTGCCAGCAGCCACAGGGGGAGCACAGATACGCAGTATTTT. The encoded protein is CASSHRGSTDTQYF.

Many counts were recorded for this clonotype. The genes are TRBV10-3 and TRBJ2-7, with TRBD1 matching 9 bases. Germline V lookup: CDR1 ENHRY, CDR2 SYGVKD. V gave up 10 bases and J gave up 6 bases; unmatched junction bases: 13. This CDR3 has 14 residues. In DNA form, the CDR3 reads TGTGCCACCACCGGGACAGGGCTCATAAGCGAGCAGTACTTC. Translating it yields CATTGTGLISEQYF.

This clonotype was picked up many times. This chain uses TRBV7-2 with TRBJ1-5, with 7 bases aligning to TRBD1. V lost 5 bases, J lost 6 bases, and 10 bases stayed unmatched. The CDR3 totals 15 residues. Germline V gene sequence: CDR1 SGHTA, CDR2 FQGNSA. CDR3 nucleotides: TGTGCCAGCAGCCTTTCTCCAGGGGGGGGTCAGCCCCAGCATTTT. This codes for CASSLSPGGGQPQHF.

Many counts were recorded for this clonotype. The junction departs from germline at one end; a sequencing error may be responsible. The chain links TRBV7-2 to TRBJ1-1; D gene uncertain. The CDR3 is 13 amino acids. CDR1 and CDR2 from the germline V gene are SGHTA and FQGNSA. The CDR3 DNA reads TGTGCCAGCAGCTTAAACTCGAACACTGAAGTTTTCTTT. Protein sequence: CASSLNSNTEVFF.